This T cell receptor beta chain was documented in a study of cytomegalovirus exposure and HLA in healthy donors. In the study overall: Earlier, about 179 million T cells were analyzed, and 117 million unique TCR beta sequences were found among them. Study-level findings and limits: TCR association rates varied by HLA locus in a later analysis, with DRB1 highest and HLA-C lowest.

The PCR employed 60 Vbeta primers together with 13 Jbeta primers. Measured with immunoSEQ multiplex PCR; TCRdb has only the in-frame clones, and not every one. The sample shows around 150,000 clones, 60% to 80% of them seen only once. A note on this clone: Its antigen is unknown.

The germline V gene encodes CDR1 SGHNT and CDR2 YYREEE (reference sequence). Between the trimmed V and J ends, which lost 2 bases and 7 bases, there was a span of 7 bases. The CDR3 extends over 12 amino acids. The specimen sequenced was PBMCs. The gene calls are TRBV5-4 and TRBJ2-1; D is perhaps TRBD2 (5 bases). This clonotype was sampled from a woman aged 40 to 50 in good health and CMV-seropositive. The CDR3 reads CASSFEGNEQFF. The DNA of the CDR3 is TGTGCCAGCAGCTTTGAGGGAAATGAGCAGTTCTTC. The full variable domain, its missing parts supplied by reference TRBV5-4 and TRBJ2-1, is ETGVTQSPTHLIKTRGQQVTLRCSSQSGHNTVSWYQQALGQGPQFIFQYYREEENGRGNFPPRFSGLQFPNYSSELNVNALELDDSALYLCASSFEGNEQFFGPGTRLTVL.